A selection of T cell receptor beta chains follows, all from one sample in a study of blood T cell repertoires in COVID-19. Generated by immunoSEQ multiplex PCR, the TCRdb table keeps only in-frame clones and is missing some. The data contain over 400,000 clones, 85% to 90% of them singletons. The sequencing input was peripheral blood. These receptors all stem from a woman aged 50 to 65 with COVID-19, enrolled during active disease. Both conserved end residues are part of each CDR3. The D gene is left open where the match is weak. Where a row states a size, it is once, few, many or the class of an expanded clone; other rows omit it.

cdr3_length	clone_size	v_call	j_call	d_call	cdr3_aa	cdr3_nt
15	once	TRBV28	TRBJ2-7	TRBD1	CASSHRDSRAGQQYF	TGTGCCAGCAGTCACCGGGACAGCCGGGCCGGGCAGCAGTACTTC
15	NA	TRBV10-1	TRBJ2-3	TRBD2	CASSPSGGLTDTQYF	TGCGCCAGCAGTCCTAGCGGGGGGTTAACAGATACGCAGTATTTT
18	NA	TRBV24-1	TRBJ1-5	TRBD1	CATSEAGTGPNSNQPQHF	TGTGCCACCAGTGAAGCCGGGACAGGCCCGAATAGCAATCAGCCCCAGCATTTT
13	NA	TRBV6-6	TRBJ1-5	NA	CASSFDGNQPQHF	TGTGCCAGCAGTTTCGACGGGAATCAGCCCCAGCATTTT
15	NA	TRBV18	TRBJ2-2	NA	CASSPPGANTGELFF	TGTGCCAGCTCCCCTCCGGGGGCGAACACCGGGGAGCTGTTTTTT
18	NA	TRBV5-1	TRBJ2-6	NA	CASSLEGLGDSGANVLTF	TGCGCCAGCAGCTTGGAGGGTCTAGGGGACTCTGGGGCCAACGTCCTGACTTTC
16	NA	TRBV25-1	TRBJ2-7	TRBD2	CASSESAGGSSYEQYF	TGTGCCAGCAGTGAATCTGCGGGGGGGAGCTCCTACGAGCAGTACTTC
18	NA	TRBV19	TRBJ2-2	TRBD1	CATYIPQPDRGYTGELFF	TGTGCCACCTATATCCCCCAACCAGACAGGGGTTACACCGGGGAGCTGTTTTTT
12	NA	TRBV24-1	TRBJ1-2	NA	CATSDSTSGYTF	TGTGCCACCAGTGATTCGACAAGCGGCTACACCTTC
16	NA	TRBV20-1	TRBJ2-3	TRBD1	CSASLTGSGITDTQYF	TGCAGTGCTAGTCTGACAGGGTCGGGTATCACAGATACGCAGTATTTT
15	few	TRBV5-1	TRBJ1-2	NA	CASSLGQATNYGYTF	TGCGCCAGCAGCTTGGGACAGGCAACAAACTATGGCTACACCTTC
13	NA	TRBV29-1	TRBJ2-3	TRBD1	CSVQGYYTDTQYF	TGCAGCGTACAGGGGTATTACACAGATACGCAGTATTTT
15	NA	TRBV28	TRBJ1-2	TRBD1	CASSNDRGRVGGYTF	TGTGCCAGCAGTAACGACAGGGGACGGGTTGGTGGCTACACCTTC
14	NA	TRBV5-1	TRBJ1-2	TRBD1	CASRWDRDRLGYTF	TGCGCCAGCAGGTGGGACAGGGATCGCCTGGGCTACACCTTC
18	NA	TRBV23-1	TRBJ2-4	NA	CASSQSSWAGIGKNIQYF	TGCGCCAGCAGTCAATCGTCTTGGGCAGGGATCGGCAAAAACATTCAGTACTTC
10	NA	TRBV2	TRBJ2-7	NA	CATLAGEQYF	TGTGCCACCCTCGCGGGCGAGCAGTACTTC
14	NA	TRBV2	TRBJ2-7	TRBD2	CASSRTSGEYEQYF	TGTGCCAGCAGTAGGACTAGCGGGGAATACGAGCAGTACTTC
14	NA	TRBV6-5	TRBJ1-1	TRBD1	CANSRGGLNTEAFF	TGTGCCAACAGTAGAGGGGGCCTAAACACTGAAGCTTTCTTT
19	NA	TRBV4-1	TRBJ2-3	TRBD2	CASSQDRLAGGRSTDTQYF	TGCGCCAGCAGCCAAGATAGGCTAGCGGGGGGGAGGAGCACAGATACGCAGTATTTT
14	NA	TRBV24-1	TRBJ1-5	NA	CATSENSYPQPQHF	TGTGCCACCAGTGAGAACAGCTACCCACAGCCCCAGCATTTT
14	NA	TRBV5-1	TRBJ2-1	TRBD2	CASSVGTSENEQFF	TGCGCCAGCAGTGTCGGGACTAGCGAAAATGAGCAGTTCTTC
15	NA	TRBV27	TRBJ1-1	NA	CASSLITGRAEEAFF	TGTGCCAGCAGTTTAATCACAGGGAGGGCTGAGGAAGCTTTCTTT
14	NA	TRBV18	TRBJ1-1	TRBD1	CASSPGTANTEAFF	TGTGCCAGCTCACCTGGGACAGCGAACACTGAAGCTTTCTTT
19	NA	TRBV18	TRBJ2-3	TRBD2	CASSPMGGGGGQSTDTQYF	TGTGCCAGCTCACCCATGGGAGGCGGCGGGGGGCAAAGCACAGATACGCAGTATTTT
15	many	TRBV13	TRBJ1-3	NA	CASSENRVSGNTIYF	TGTGCCAGCAGCGAAAACAGGGTATCTGGAAACACCATATATTTT
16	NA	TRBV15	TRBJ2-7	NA	CATSRELTGLAFAQYF	TGTGCCACCAGCAGGGAACTGACAGGATTGGCTTTTGCGCAGTACTTC
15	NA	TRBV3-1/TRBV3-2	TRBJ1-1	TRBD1	CASSRGGAGDTEAFF	TGTGCCAGCAGTCGAGGGGGCGCAGGGGACACTGAAGCTTTCTTT
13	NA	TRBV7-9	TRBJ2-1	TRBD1	CASSLGQGDEQFF	TGTGCCAGCAGCTTAGGACAGGGCGATGAGCAGTTCTTC
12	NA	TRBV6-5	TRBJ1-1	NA	CASSSLQGRAFF	TGTGCCAGCAGTTCCCTACAGGGTCGAGCTTTCTTT
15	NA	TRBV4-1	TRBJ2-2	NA	CASSQGPTNTGELFF	TGCGCCAGCAGCCAAGGTCCAACAAATACCGGGGAGCTGTTTTTT
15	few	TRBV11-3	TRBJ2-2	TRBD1	CASSLGTGEHGELFF	TGTGCCAGCAGCTTAGGGACAGGGGAGCACGGGGAGCTGTTTTTT
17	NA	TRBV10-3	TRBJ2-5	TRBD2	CAISESRLAGVQETQYF	TGTGCCATCAGTGAGTCCAGACTAGCGGGGGTACAAGAGACCCAGTACTTC
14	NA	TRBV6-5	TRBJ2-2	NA	CASINQRRTGELFF	TGTGCCAGCATCAACCAGCGGCGCACCGGGGAGCTGTTTTTT
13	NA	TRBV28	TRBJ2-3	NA	CASSYQSTDTQYF	TGTGCCAGCAGTTATCAATCCACAGATACGCAGTATTTT
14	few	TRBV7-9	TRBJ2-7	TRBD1	CASSVDGQGYEQYF	TGTGCCAGCAGCGTAGACGGACAGGGCTACGAGCAGTACTTC
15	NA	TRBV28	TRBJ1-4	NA	CASSDRRAPNEKLFF	TGTGCCAGCAGTGACAGACGTGCCCCTAATGAAAAACTGTTTTTT
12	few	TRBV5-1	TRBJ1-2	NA	CASSLADYGYTF	TGCGCCAGCAGCTTGGCCGACTATGGCTACACCTTC
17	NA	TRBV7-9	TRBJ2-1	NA	CASSPSEENFGYNEQFF	TGTGCCAGCAGCCCCTCGGAGGAGAATTTTGGCTACAATGAGCAGTTCTTC
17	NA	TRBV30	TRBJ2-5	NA	CAWTTPWENRVQETQYF	TGTGCCTGGACTACCCCCTGGGAGAACAGGGTTCAAGAGACCCAGTACTTC
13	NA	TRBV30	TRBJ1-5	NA	CAWSGSRGQPQHF	TGTGCCTGGAGTGGGTCCCGGGGGCAGCCCCAGCATTTT
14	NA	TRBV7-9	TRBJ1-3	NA	CASSLDSPINTIYF	TGTGCCAGCAGCTTAGACAGCCCTATAAACACCATATATTTT
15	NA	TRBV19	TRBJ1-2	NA	CASSIRPQRGYGYTF	TGTGCCAGTAGTATACGTCCCCAAAGGGGCTATGGCTACACCTTC
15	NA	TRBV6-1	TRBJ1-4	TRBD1	CASSEGQGAYEKLFF	TGTGCCAGCAGTGAAGGACAGGGGGCGTATGAAAAACTGTTTTTT
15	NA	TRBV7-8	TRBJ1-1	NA	CASSPGDLRDTEAFF	TGTGCCAGCAGCCCGGGGGATCTCCGGGACACTGAAGCTTTCTTT
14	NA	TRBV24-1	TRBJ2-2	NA	CATSEGGDTGELFF	TGTGCCACCAGTGAAGGGGGGGACACCGGGGAGCTGTTTTTT
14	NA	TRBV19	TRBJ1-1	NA	CASHRRQLNTEAFF	TGTGCCAGTCATCGTCGACAGCTGAACACTGAAGCTTTCTTT
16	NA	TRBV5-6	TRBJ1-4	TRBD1	CASAKTPTGGNEKLFF	TGTGCCAGCGCCAAAACCCCGACAGGGGGTAATGAAAAACTGTTTTTT
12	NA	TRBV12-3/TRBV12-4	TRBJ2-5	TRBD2	CASSSGGETQYF	TGTGCCAGCAGTTCGGGGGGGGAGACCCAGTACTTC
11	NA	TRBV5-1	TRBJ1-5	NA	CASSLSEPQHF	TGCGCCAGCAGCTTGTCGGAGCCCCAGCATTTT
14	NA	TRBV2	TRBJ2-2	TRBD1	CASIYDRGTGELFF	TGTGCCAGCATCTACGACAGGGGAACCGGGGAGCTGTTTTTT
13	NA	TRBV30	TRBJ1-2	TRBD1	CAWSRDRGNGYTF	TGTGCCTGGAGTCGGGACAGGGGCAATGGCTACACCTTC
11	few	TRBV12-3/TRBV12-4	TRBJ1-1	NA	CASSYGTEAFF	TGTGCCAGCAGTTACGGCACTGAAGCTTTCTTT
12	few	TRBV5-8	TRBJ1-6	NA	CASSLQDSPLHF	TGTGCCAGCAGCTTACAGGATTCACCCCTCCACTTT
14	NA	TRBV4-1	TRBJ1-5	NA	CASSQVAGAQPQHF	TGCGCCAGCAGCCAAGTGGCAGGGGCTCAGCCCCAGCATTTT
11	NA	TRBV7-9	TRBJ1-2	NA	CASSSVRGYTF	TGTGCCAGCAGCTCCGTACGGGGCTACACCTTC
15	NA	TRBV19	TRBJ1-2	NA	CASSTWSGAGEGYTF	TGTGCCAGTAGCACTTGGAGTGGTGCAGGGGAGGGCTACACCTTC
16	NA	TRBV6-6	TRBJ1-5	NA	CASTPAGDYSNQPQHF	TGTGCCAGCACCCCCGCGGGGGATTATAGCAATCAGCCCCAGCATTTT
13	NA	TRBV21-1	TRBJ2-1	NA	CATTGGVDNEQFF	TGTGCCACTACAGGGGGCGTCGACAATGAGCAGTTCTTC
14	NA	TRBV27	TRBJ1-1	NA	CASRDSGGGTEAFF	TGTGCCAGCAGGGATTCGGGTGGTGGCACTGAAGCTTTCTTT